This T cell receptor beta chain was found in a study of T cells after yellow fever vaccination. Study outcomes and limitations: Abundant bulk-population clonotypes could contaminate the FACS-sorted repertoires. Weaker, the secondary response had a peak occurring faster, on day 5 versus 15.

Making TCR cDNA involved 5'RACE template switching, which added UMIs and a universal primer site. One entry per CDR3 protein results from TCRdb running MiXCR on the 5' RACE reads. The sample has under 350,000 distinct CDR3 sequences; 4.1% are singletons. In this sample, this clonotype turned up a few times. Its matching antigen is unknown. Germline V gene lookup returns CDR1 MDHEN and CDR2 SYDVKM. V was cut by 7 bases and J by 5 bases, with 13 bases left in between. The CDR3 extends over 13 amino acids. The V and J genes are TRBV28 and TRBJ2-3, with D hard to call. The TCR sequence derives from a man between 18 and 29 years old who received the YFV17D yellow fever vaccine. The sequences come from PBMCs, collected 5 days after the yellow fever booster vaccination. The CDR3 region has the DNA TGTGCCAGCAAACGGGCGATCGAAGATACGCAGTATTTT. Translation: CASKRAIEDTQYF.